This TCR beta chain stems from a study of T cells in Graves' hyperthyroidism and ophthalmopathy. Ten or more counts support this clonotype. TCR beta CDR3 regions were amplified from RNA transcripts. A first-round RT-PCR of the TCR CDR3 used the HTBI primer set. MiXCR was run by TCRdb on the multiplex PCR reads, yielding one entry per CDR3 protein. The profile shows 600,000 or so distinct CDR3 sequences, about 17% of them singletons. J lost 5 bases, V lost 4 bases, and 14 bases had no gene match. Germline CDR1 and CDR2: GTSNPN and SVGIG (reference sequence). CDR3 length equals 16 residues. Sequenced sample: blood. The rearrangement joins TRBV30 to TRBJ1-5; 7 bases are a match to TRBD1. The TCR comes from a young woman with Graves' hyperthyroidism. CDR3 region: CAWTQGKRGGYQPQHF. CDR3 DNA sequence: TGTGCCTGGACACAGGGGAAGAGGGGGGGATATCAGCCCCAGCATTTT.